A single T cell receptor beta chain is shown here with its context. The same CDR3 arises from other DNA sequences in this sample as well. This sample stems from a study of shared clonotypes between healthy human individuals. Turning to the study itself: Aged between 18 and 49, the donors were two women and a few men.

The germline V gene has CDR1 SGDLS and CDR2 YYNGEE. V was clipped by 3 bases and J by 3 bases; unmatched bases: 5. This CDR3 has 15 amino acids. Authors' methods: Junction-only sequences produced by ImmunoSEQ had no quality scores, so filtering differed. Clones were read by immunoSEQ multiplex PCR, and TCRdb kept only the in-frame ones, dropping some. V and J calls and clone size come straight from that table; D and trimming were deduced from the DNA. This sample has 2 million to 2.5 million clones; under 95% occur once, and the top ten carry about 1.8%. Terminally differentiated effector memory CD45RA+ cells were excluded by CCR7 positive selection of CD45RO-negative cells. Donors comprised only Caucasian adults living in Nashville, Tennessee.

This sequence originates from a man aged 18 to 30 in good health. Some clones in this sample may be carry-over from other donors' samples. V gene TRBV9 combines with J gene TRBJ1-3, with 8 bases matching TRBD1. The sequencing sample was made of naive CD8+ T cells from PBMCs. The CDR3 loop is CASSASGTGGNTIYF. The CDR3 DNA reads TGTGCCAGCAGCGCGTCCGGGACAGGTGGAAACACCATATATTTT.